This T cell receptor (beta chain) came from a study of cytomegalovirus exposure and HLA in healthy donors. Background on the study: In a later analysis, it was reported that the 120 or so validation repertoires had been produced on the same platform as the 600 to 850 repertoires belonging to the first cohort. Study-level results: Researchers catalogued about 150 TCR beta chains as cytomegalovirus-associated. According to a subsequent analysis, TCR clusters from the first cohort were inclined to appear together in the roughly 130 validation repertoires. Most TCR sequences were uncommon, yet certain public TCRs appeared in many donors.

The V gene's germline CDR1 is MNHEY and CDR2 SMNVEV (reference sequence). The junction had 5 bases not matched to a gene; V was cut back by 3 bases and J by 6 bases. CDR3 length equals 14 residues. Worth noting for this clone: Its antigen is not identified.

Using immunoSEQ multiplex PCR, the repertoire was profiled, and TCRdb retains in-frame clones only, with some absent. Here the sample spans 100,000 to 150,000 clones, approximately 92% being singletons. Sequenced material: PBMCs. The sequence was obtained from a woman aged 18-29 years in good health and CMV-seronegative. The rearrangement links TRBV27 to TRBJ2-1, with 7 bases that match TRBD1. CDR3 sequence: CASSFWDSINEQFF. As DNA, the CDR3 is TGTGCCAGCAGTTTCTGGGACAGTATCAATGAGCAGTTCTTC.